This entry describes one T cell receptor beta chain. Looked up from germline, CDR1 is MNHEY and CDR2 is SVGAGI. This CDR3 has 11 amino acids. The germline V and J ends were trimmed by 6 bases and 5 bases, with 7 bases remaining between them. These data are taken from a study of blood T cell repertoires in COVID-19. Profiling relied on immunoSEQ multiplex PCR, and the TCRdb table lists in-frame clones only, not all of them. The data contain under 150,000 clones, 88% of them singletons. The chain employs TRBV6-5 and TRBJ1-1; the D is unclear. What was sequenced was peripheral blood. This sequence originates from a human donor in a cohort sampled during active COVID-19. The CDR3 loop is CASRVTTEAFF. CDR3 coding DNA: TGTGCCAGCAGAGTGACAACTGAAGCTTTCTTT.